Described below is a single TCR beta chain sequence and its context. Its antigen is not yet known. No qualities accompany the bases; no much larger clone lies one base away. Genomic DNA was isolated using the Qiagen DNeasy kit from unsorted PBMCs as well as from negatively selected CD4+ and CD8+ fractions. TCR beta CDR3 regions were amplified by immunoSEQ multiplex PCR using primers annealing to V and J segments. A synthetic immune receptor repertoire was used to minimize amplification bias, and remaining bias was computationally removed after sequencing. Turning to the authors' computational methods: Repertoire diversity was quantified as the Shannon entropy index using custom Python scripts. Unsorted, CD4+ and CD8+ repertoires were analyzed separately, except for combined analyses in which CD4+ and CD8+ sequences were merged in silico. This is the immuneACCESS table as TCRdb keeps it, with only in-frame sequences that have V and J called. A part of the clones is gone; compared with another copy, unresolved V genes explain less than half, and the rest is unexplained. The D gene and trimming were derived from the DNA, and the V and J assignments and clone size from that table. Here the sample has over 4,000 clones; around 91% occur a single time. The ten largest account for roughly 14% of the sample.

This entry belongs to a study of PD-1 blockade in classical Hodgkin lymphoma (dated by TCRdb to about 2020). Regarding the study in general: The study used CyTOF and TCR beta sequencing to define a peripheral blood immune signature of response to PD-1 blockade in classical Hodgkin lymphoma.

In the paper's terms, the time point label means: newly diagnosed, previously untreated cHL patient sample. Using a Miltenyi CD8+ T cell isolation kit, CD8+ T cells were purified from thawed PBMCs through magnetic negative selection. PBMCs from patients with newly diagnosed, previously untreated classical Hodgkin lymphoma were sequenced as a comparison group for the relapsed/refractory trial patients. Peripheral blood was collected in 8 mL Vacutainer Cell Preparation Tubes, from which PBMCs were isolated by centrifugation and then cryopreserved. Purified CD4+ and CD8+ fractions were prepared only for cases where an additional PBMC sample was available. Magnetically labelled cells were removed on LS columns in a quadroMACS separator, and the flow-through was retained as the purified fraction. The germline V gene (reference sequence) specifies GTSNPN as CDR1 and SVGIG as CDR2. From its cysteine to its phenylalanine, the CDR3 spans 15 amino acids. Only CDR3 DNA remains: 45 bases, in frame from the first base. V is pared back by 3 bases and J by 2 bases, with 17 bases lying between the germline termini.

Study-wide findings and limitations: The study was limited to a single clinical trial cohort, and causes of repertoire differences, possibly disease activity or prior therapy, remained undefined. Newly diagnosed patients were reported to have lower baseline TCR diversity than healthy donors, and relapsed/refractory patients were reported to have lower baseline TCR diversity still.

The sequenced sample was CD8+ T cells from blood. The chain is encoded by TRBV30 joined to TRBJ2-7; the D segment may tentatively be TRBD1 or TRBD2, each giving 6 matched bases. The source of this sequence is a human donor with classical Hodgkin lymphoma. The CDR3 reads as follows: CAWSWVGGSTYEQYF. The DNA is TGTGCCTGGAGCTGGGTCGGGGGCTCGACCTACGAGCAGTACTTC.